This T cell receptor beta chain came from a study of T cells after somatic rescue of genetic block. With V trimmed by 5 bases and J by 3 bases, 17 bases remained unmatched. The V gene's germline CDR1 is SGHTA and CDR2 FQGNSA. This CDR3 contains 18 residues. TCRdb keeps only in-frame clones here, not all; method: immunoSEQ multiplex PCR. The table has tens of thousands of clones, about 92% seen once. This receptor was obtained from a man aged 35 to 55. This chain links TRBV7-2 with TRBJ2-7; 9 nucleotides agree with TRBD2. What was sequenced was peripheral blood mononuclear cells (PBMCs). The CDR3 sequence: CASSTTGIGRTSDYEQYF. DNA of the CDR3: TGTGCCAGCAGCACAACTGGTATCGGACGGACTAGCGACTACGAGCAGTACTTC.